The 9 T cell receptor beta chains below all came from one sample that was sequenced in a study of T cell repertoires in cytomegalovirus infection. Via MiXCR, TCRdb re-called the reads, giving one row per CDR3 protein. The profile shows about 770,000 distinct CDR3 sequences, 29% of them singletons. Their recognized antigens are unknown. The sample in question was cultured CD8+ T cells from PBMCs, obtained from culture after CMV antigen stimulation. Source of these receptors: a human donor in good health (CMV status not recorded). Some clones in this sample may be carry-over from other donors' samples.

This clonotype was picked up a small number of times. Germline is not matched at one junction end, which may reflect a read error. The V call is TRBV7-6, the J call TRBJ2-2, with 8 bases identical to TRBD2. The germline V gene has CDR1 SGHVS and CDR2 FNYEAQ. The CDR3 length is 15 residues. The CDR3 protein is CASSQGLGGTGELFF. The CDR3 nucleotides read TGTGCTAGCAGCCAGGGACTAGGGGGCACCGGGGAGCTGTTTTTT.

V gene TRBV12-5 combines with J gene TRBJ2-1; D not resolved. Deletions cut 10 bases from V and 4 bases from J, with 17 bases between. This CDR3 spans 14 amino acids. Looked up from germline, CDR1 is LGHNT and CDR2 is FRNRAP. The chain's CDR3 is CATVGSPRYNEQFF. In DNA form, the CDR3 reads TGTGCTACCGTGGGGTCCCCCAGGTACAATGAGCAGTTCTTC. The variable domain in full, completed from reference TRBV12-5 and TRBJ2-1, reads DARVTQTPRHKVTEMGQEVTMRCQPILGHNTVFWYRQTMMQGLELLAYFRNRAPLDDSGMPKDRFSAEMPDATLATLKIQPSEPRDSAVYFCATVGSPRYNEQFFGPGTRLTVL.

This clonotype came up many times. The rearrangement joins TRBV6-5 to TRBJ1-6, with a possible D match to TRBD1 (6 bases). V lost 0 bases and J lost 6, with 15 bases in between. Germline CDR1 is MNHEY and CDR2 is SVGAGI. The CDR3 runs to 17 residues. CDR3 loop: CASSYSRGGLGNSPLHF. The CDR3, as DNA: TGTGCCAGCAGTTACTCCCGGGGGGGGCTTGGTAATTCACCCCTCCACTTT.

This clonotype was seen many times. This rearrangement joins TRBV7-2 to TRBJ1-4; no clear D. Trimming shortened V by 1 base and J by 5 bases, and 11 bases separated the two germline ends. Germline V CDR1 and CDR2: SGHTA, FQGNSA. The CDR3 is 15 amino acids. CDR3 bases: TGTGCCAGCAGCTTAGAATTAACAGCGAATGAAAAACTGTTTTTT. Translation gives CASSLELTANEKLFF. The complete variable domain, with remaining parts taken from reference TRBV7-2 and TRBJ1-4, reads GAGVSQSPSNKVTEKGKDVELRCDPISGHTALYWYRQSLGQGLEFLIYFQGNSAPDKSGLPSDRFSAERTGGSVSTLTIQRTQQEDSAVYLCASSLELTANEKLFFGSGTQLSVL.

The chain employs TRBV12-3 or TRBV12-4 and TRBJ2-7; D is perhaps TRBD2 (6 bases). V was pared by 6 bases and J by 7 bases, with 16 bases between. The CDR3 length is 13 residues. The CDR3 region has the DNA TGTGCCAGCAGCTTGGGGGGTGTAGGGGAGCAGTACTTC. Amino acid sequence: CASSLGGVGEQYF.

This clonotype was observed once. The chain carries TRBV2 and TRBJ1-1, with D tentatively TRBD1 (5 bases). V lost 6 bases to trimming and J lost 7 bases, with 9 bases between them. This CDR3 has 11 amino acids. CDR1 is SNHLY, CDR2 FYNNEI, per germline. CDR3 DNA: TGTGCCAGCAGGGGACGGTTTGAAGCTTTCTTT. Its translation is CASRGRFEAFF.

With respect to this clonotype: Possible read error: a much larger clone is one base away. The V call is TRBV7-2, the J call TRBJ1-2; 10 bases fit TRBD1. Trimming cost V 5 bases and J 6 bases; bases outside gene matches: 18. The CDR3 loop spans 18 amino acids. CDR1 is SGHTA and CDR2 is FQGNSA in the germline V gene. CDR3 bases: TGTGCCAGCAGCCCCATAGGTGGCACGACAGGGGGCCCGGATGGCTACACCTTC. This sequence encodes CASSPIGGTTGGPDGYTF.

This clonotype was seen more than once but under ten times. The rearrangement links TRBV28 to TRBJ1-4, with TRBD1 matching over 7 bases. Germline-derived CDR1 and CDR2 are MDHEN and SYDVKM. V trimming: 7 bases; J trimming: 7 bases; junction bases outside the gene matches: 9. The CDR3 loop spans 14 amino acids. The CDR3 reads CASNPQGVREKLFF. CDR3 nucleotides: TGTGCCAGCAACCCTCAGGGGGTTCGTGAAAAACTGTTTTTT.

The chain has TRBV7-6 and TRBJ2-2; TRBD2 aligns across 12 bases. In germline, CDR1 is SGHVS, CDR2 FNYEAQ. V lost 5 bases and J lost 5; bases outside the gene matches: 9. This CDR3 is built from 17 residues. CDR3: CASSGGLAGGSTGELFF. The CDR3 DNA reads TGTGCCAGCAGCGGCGGCCTAGCGGGGGGGAGTACCGGGGAGCTGTTTTTT.